The 18 T cell receptor beta chains listed next were all sequenced from one sample in a study of blood T cell repertoires in COVID-19. Only in-frame clones appear in the TCRdb table, and some are missing; sequencing was by immunoSEQ multiplex PCR. The sample lists almost 350,000 clones, approximately 90% occurring once. The sequenced sample was peripheral blood. These receptors all come from a woman aged 55-69 years with COVID-19, enrolled during active disease.

This clone was observed once. This chain uses TRBV19 with TRBJ2-5; D might be TRBD1 (5 bases). V gave up 0 bases and J gave up 6 bases, with 14 bases separating them. The V gene's germline CDR1 is LNHDA and CDR2 SQIVND (reference sequence). The length of the CDR3 is 15 residues. CDR3 residues: CASSIDRGELKTQYF. CDR3 bases: TGTGCCAGTAGTATAGATAGGGGTGAATTAAAGACCCAGTACTTC. Variable domain in full (rest from reference TRBV19 and TRBJ2-5): DGGITQSPKYLFRKEGQNVTLSCEQNLNHDAMYWYRQDPGQGLRLIYYSQIVNDFQKGDIAEGYSVSREKKESFPLTVTSAQKNPTAFYLCASSIDRGELKTQYFGPGTRLLVL.

The chain is built from TRBV5-1 and TRBJ1-6; tentative D call: TRBD1 (5 bases). Trimming removed 1 base from V and 7 bases from J, with 6 bases in between. CDR1 and CDR2 (germline): SGHRS, YFSETQ. The CDR3 loop spans 13 amino acids. CDR3 sequence: CASSLSGNSPLHF. In DNA form, the CDR3 reads TGCGCCAGCAGCTTGTCAGGGAATTCACCCCTCCACTTT.

The rearrangement uses TRBV6-4 and TRBJ1-1; tentatively, D is TRBD1 (6 bases). CDR3 length equals 15 residues. V lost 6 bases, J lost 5 bases, and 19 bases lay in between. Looked up from germline, CDR1 is MRHNA and CDR2 is SNTAGT. In nucleotides, the CDR3 is TGTGCCAGCAGACCCCGGGAGGGGGGAGAGACTGAAGCTTTCTTT. It codes for CASRPREGGETEAFF.

This clone turned up a few times. The CDR3 nucleotides read TGTGCCAGCAGCTCGTCGCTCTTGAGCTCCTACGAGCAGTACTTC. This encodes CASSSSLLSSYEQYF. This sequence joins TRBV7-2 and TRBJ2-7; D gene ambiguous. Germline loops: CDR1 SGHTA, CDR2 FQGNSA. There are 15 residues in the CDR3. V lost 4 bases to trimming and J lost 0 bases, with 13 bases between them.

The CDR3 protein is CASSEAPTDTQYF. CDR3 bases: TGCGCCAGCAGTGAGGCGCCCACAGATACGCAGTATTTT. This chain joins TRBV10-1 and TRBJ2-3, with D uncertain. The V gene's germline CDR1 is WNHNN and CDR2 SYGVQD (reference sequence). CDR3 length: 13 amino acids. Trimming removed 2 bases from V and 2 bases from J, with 5 bases in between.

Concerning this clone: Other DNA sequences in the sample encode the same CDR3. This chain links TRBV6-1 with TRBJ1-2, with D maybe TRBD1 (5 bases). CDR1 and CDR2 (germline): MNHNS, SASEGT. The CDR3 runs to 13 residues. V was clipped by 0 bases and J by 8 bases, with 10 bases between them. The CDR3 here is CASSEALRGGYTF. The CDR3 region has the DNA TGTGCCAGCAGTGAAGCGCTTAGGGGAGGCTACACCTTC.

The J gene is TRBJ1-2, the V gene TRBV6-1; TRBD1 aligns across 7 bases. CDR3 length: 15 residues. The V gene end was trimmed by 3 bases and the J gene end by 3 bases; junction bases not matched to a gene: 7. Germline-derived CDR1 and CDR2 are MNHNS and SASEGT. Here the CDR3 reads CASSEEGQSHYGYTF. The CDR3 DNA reads TGTGCCAGCAGTGAGGAGGGACAGTCACACTATGGCTACACCTTC.

The V gene is TRBV2, the J gene TRBJ1-2; no reliable D call. This CDR3 comprises 15 residues. V was trimmed by 0 bases and J by 6 bases, leaving 14 bases between them. Germline V gene lookup returns CDR1 SNHLY and CDR2 FYNNEI. The CDR3 protein is CASSEAQRLFNGYTF. The DNA for the CDR3 is TGTGCCAGCAGTGAAGCGCAACGACTGTTCAATGGCTACACCTTC.

Here the CDR3 reads CASSYGDRGNTEAFF. In DNA, the CDR3 is TGTGCCAGCAGTTACGGGGACAGGGGGAACACTGAAGCTTTCTTT. The gene calls are TRBV6-5 and TRBJ1-1; 10 bases match TRBD1. After removal of 2 bases from V and 1 base from J, the junction contained 1 base not matched to a gene. CDR3 size: 15 residues. The germline gives CDR1 MNHEY, CDR2 SVGAGI.

This clone has a single count. DNA for the CDR3: TGCGCCAGCGGAGTTACCAAAGCGGGGGGCACCGCGGGGGAGCTGTTTTTT. It is translated as CASGVTKAGGTAGELFF. J is TRBJ2-2 and V is TRBV5-1; 9 bases line up with TRBD2. The CDR3 runs 17 residues. V trimming: 7 bases; J trimming: 8 bases; junction bases outside the gene matches: 18. From germline, CDR1 is SGHRS and CDR2 YFSETQ.

The chain carries TRBV19 and TRBJ1-2; D may be TRBD1 (6 bases). The CDR3 covers 15 residues. V was shortened by 3 bases and J by 4 bases, with 15 bases between the two germline ends. The germline CDR1 and CDR2 sequences are LNHDA and SQIVND (reference sequence). CDR3 sequence (DNA): TGTGCCAGTAGTATGGGGGCAGGGTGGCTCTATGGCTACACCTTC. Protein product: CASSMGAGWLYGYTF.

The chain uses TRBV7-3 and TRBJ1-1; TRBD1 might be the D (5 bases). The ends were cut back, 5 bases at V and 0 bases at J, with 13 bases in the middle. The CDR3 sequence is 15 residues long. CDR1 and CDR2 (germline): SGHTA, FQGTGA. The CDR3 here is CASSPQGRVNTEAFF. Written as DNA, the CDR3 is TGTGCCAGCAGCCCCCAAGGCAGGGTGAACACTGAAGCTTTCTTT.

The chain joins TRBV5-1 to TRBJ2-2; a weak D match, TRBD2 (6 bases). Germline V gene sequence: CDR1 SGHRS, CDR2 YFSETQ. The CDR3 loop spans 15 amino acids. V shed 4 bases and J shed 4 bases, with 14 bases lying between them. CDR3 sequence (DNA): TGCGCCAGCAGCCTAGGAGGGGCTCGCACCGGGGAGCTGTTTTTT. Protein: CASSLGGARTGELFF.

The J gene is TRBJ1-5, the V gene TRBV20-1; D is perhaps TRBD1 (5 bases). The CDR3 consists of 15 residues. Germline V lookup: CDR1 DFQATT, CDR2 SNEGSKA (reference sequence). V lost 3 bases, J lost 3 bases, and 15 bases lay in between. The CDR3 region has the DNA TGCAGTGCTAGTCAGGGTGGTACGTACAATCAGCCCCAGCATTTT. It encodes CSASQGGTYNQPQHF.

J is TRBJ1-1 and V is TRBV29-1; 7 bases agree with TRBD1. Per the germline V gene, CDR1 is SQVTM and CDR2 is ANQGSEA. The CDR3 consists of 15 residues. The J segment lost 3 bases and the V segment lost 7 bases, leaving 14 bases of the junction unmatched. In DNA form, the CDR3 reads TGCAGCGCGAGCCGGGACAGTAGTTATGACACTGAAGCTTTCTTT. The encoded protein is CSASRDSSYDTEAFF. Looking up the rest from reference TRBV29-1 and TRBJ1-1 gives the full variable domain: SAVISQKPSRDICQRGTSLTIQCQVDSQVTMMFWYRQQPGQSLTLIATANQGSEATYESGFVIDKFPISRPNLTFSTLTVSNMSPEDSSIYLCSASRDSSYDTEAFFGQGTRLTVV.

The chain combines TRBV10-1 with TRBJ2-2; 11 nucleotides agree with TRBD2. The ends lost 6 bases at V and 2 bases at J; junction bases unmatched: 5. Per the germline V gene, CDR1 is WNHNN and CDR2 is SYGVQD (reference sequence). CDR3 length equals 16 residues. CDR3 sequence: CASRDTSGGNTGELFF. The DNA for the CDR3 is TGCGCCAGCAGGGACACTAGCGGGGGCAACACCGGGGAGCTGTTTTTT.

Comments on this clone: Other DNA sequences in the sample encode the same CDR3. The gene calls are TRBV5-1 and TRBJ2-2, with TRBD1 identical over 8 bases. This CDR3 has 15 amino acids. The junction had 2 bases not matched to a gene; V was cut back by 2 bases and J by 2 bases. Looked up from germline, CDR1 is SGHRS and CDR2 is YFSETQ. The CDR3 is CASSLDRGNTGELFF. CDR3 nucleotides: TGCGCCAGCAGCTTAGACAGGGGAAACACCGGGGAGCTGTTTTTT.

The chain employs TRBV2 and TRBJ1-4; the D gene is possibly TRBD1 (6 bases). Germline V gene data show CDR1 as SNHLY and CDR2 as FYNNEI. Trimming removed 8 bases at V and 8 bases at J, with 21 bases between. The CDR3 has 15 residues. CDR3 sequence reads: CASAPGQGSWEKLFF. In nucleotides, the CDR3 is TGTGCCAGCGCCCCTGGTCAGGGGTCTTGGGAAAAACTGTTTTTT.